This TCR beta chain was sequenced in a study of early T cells in non-severe SARS-CoV-2 infection. Study overall: Whole-blood bulk RNA, unsorted, was sequenced, and chains were unpaired.

Findings and limits, study-wide: Using VDJdb, the matching emphasized anti-spike CD8 responses while missing private and CD4 specificities.

As regards this clonotype: The antigen is undetermined.

Molecules of cDNA were individually given unique molecular identifiers that were attached to them. A single record per CDR3 protein comes from TCRdb applying MiXCR to the 5' RACE reads. The table lists 45,000 to 55,000 distinct CDR3 sequences, about 13% of them singletons, with more than 8.5% in the top ten. The CDR3 has 13 residues. V was trimmed by 6 bases and J by 5 bases, leaving 14 bases between them. Looked up from germline, CDR1 is MNHEY and CDR2 is SVGEGT. This sequence joins TRBV6-2 or TRBV6-3 and TRBJ2-7; D not resolved. Source material: whole blood. This sequence originates from an adult who was a healthcare worker with PCR-confirmed SARS-CoV-2 infection or an uninfected control (not recorded which). This chain's CDR3 is CASRVSVLHEQYF. The CDR3 bases are TGTGCCAGCAGAGTCTCCGTACTCCACGAGCAGTACTTC.